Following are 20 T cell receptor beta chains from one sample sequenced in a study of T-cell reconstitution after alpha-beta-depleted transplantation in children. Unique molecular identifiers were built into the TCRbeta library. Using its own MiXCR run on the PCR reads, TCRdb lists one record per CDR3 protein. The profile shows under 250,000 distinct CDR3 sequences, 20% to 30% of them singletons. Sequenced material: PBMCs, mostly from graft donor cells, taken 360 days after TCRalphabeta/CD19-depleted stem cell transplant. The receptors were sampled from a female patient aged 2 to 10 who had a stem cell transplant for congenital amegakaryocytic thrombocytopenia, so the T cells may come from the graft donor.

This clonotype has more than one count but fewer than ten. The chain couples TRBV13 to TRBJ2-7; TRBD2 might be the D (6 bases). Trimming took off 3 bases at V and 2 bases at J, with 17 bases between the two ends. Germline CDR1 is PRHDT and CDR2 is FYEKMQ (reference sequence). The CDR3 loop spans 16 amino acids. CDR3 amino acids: CASSFWGGDRTYEQYF. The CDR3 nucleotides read TGTGCCAGCAGCTTCTGGGGCGGGGACCGAACCTACGAGCAGTACTTC.

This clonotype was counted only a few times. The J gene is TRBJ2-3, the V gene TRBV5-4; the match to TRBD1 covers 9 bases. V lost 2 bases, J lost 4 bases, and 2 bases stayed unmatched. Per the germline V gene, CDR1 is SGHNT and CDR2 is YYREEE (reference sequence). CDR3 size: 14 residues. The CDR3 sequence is CASSFRDRADTQYF. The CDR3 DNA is TGTGCCAGCAGCTTCCGGGACAGGGCAGATACGCAGTATTTT.

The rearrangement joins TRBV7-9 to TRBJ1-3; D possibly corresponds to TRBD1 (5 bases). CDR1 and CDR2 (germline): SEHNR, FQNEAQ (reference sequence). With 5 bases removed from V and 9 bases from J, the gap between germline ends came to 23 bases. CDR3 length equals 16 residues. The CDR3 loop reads CASSISPGPRELTIYF. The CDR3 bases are TGTGCCAGCAGCATATCACCGGGACCCAGGGAGCTCACCATATATTTT. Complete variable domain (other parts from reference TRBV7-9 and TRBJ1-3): DTGVSQNPRHKITKRGQNVTFRCDPISEHNRLYWYRQTLGQGPEFLTYFQNEAQLEKSRLLSDRFSAERPKGSFSTLEIQRTEQGDSAMYLCASSISPGPRELTIYFGEGSWLTVV.

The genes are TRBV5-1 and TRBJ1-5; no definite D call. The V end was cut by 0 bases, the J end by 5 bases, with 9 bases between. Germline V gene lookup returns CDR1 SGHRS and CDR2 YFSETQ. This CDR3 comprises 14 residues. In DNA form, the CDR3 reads TGCGCCAGCAGCTTGGGAGGGTCGGATCAGCCCCAGCATTTT. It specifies CASSLGGSDQPQHF.

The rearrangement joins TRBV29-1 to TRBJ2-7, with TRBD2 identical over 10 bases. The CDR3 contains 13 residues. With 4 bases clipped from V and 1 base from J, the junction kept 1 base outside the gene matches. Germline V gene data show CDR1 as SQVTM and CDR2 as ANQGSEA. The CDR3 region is CSVVTSGSYEQYF. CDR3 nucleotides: TGCAGCGTTGTGACTAGCGGGTCCTACGAGCAGTACTTC.

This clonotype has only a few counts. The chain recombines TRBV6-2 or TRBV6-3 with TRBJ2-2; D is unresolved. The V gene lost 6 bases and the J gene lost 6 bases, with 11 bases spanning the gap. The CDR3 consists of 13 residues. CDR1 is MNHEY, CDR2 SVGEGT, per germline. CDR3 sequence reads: CASRPDVAGELFF. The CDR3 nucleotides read TGTGCCAGCAGGCCTGACGTCGCCGGGGAGCTGTTTTTT.

DNA of the CDR3: TGTGCCAGCAGTACCGCCGGGACGGTGCGAAGAAAGGCCCAGTACTTC. Its protein is CASSTAGTVRRKAQYF. This chain joins TRBV28 and TRBJ2-5; D may correspond to TRBD1 or TRBD2 (5 bases each). Trimming took off 5 bases at V and 9 bases at J, with 25 bases between the two ends. The germline V gene encodes CDR1 MDHEN and CDR2 SYDVKM. The CDR3 is made up of 16 amino acids.

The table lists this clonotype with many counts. The CDR3 reads CASSFGRDNEQFF. The CDR3 bases are TGTGCCAGCAGTTTTGGTCGGGACAATGAGCAGTTCTTC. The chain uses TRBV12-3 or TRBV12-4 and TRBJ2-1; D call uncertain. This CDR3 is built from 13 residues. Trimming cost V 3 bases and J 5 bases, with 8 bases left between them.

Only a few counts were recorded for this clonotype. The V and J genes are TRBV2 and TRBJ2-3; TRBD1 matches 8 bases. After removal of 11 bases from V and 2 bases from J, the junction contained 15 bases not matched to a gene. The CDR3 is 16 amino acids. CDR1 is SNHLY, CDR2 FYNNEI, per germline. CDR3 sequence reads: CAHKTSGDRYTDTQYF. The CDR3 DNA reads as TGTGCCCATAAGACGTCCGGGGACAGGTACACAGATACGCAGTATTTT.

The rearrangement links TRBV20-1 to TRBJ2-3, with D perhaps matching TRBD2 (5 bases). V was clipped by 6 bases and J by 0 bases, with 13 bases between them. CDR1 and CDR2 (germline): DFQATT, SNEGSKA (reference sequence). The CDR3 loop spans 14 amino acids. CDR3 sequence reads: CSAPPRGSTDTQYF. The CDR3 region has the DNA TGCAGTGCCCCCCCCCGCGGGAGCACAGATACGCAGTATTTT.

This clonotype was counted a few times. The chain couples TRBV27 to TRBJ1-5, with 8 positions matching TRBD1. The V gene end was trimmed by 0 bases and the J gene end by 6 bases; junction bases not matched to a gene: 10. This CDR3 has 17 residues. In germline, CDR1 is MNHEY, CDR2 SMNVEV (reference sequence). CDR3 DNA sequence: TGTGCCAGCAGTTTATCTTCAGGACAGGGCCAGGGTCAGCCCCAGCATTTT. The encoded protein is CASSLSSGQGQGQPQHF.

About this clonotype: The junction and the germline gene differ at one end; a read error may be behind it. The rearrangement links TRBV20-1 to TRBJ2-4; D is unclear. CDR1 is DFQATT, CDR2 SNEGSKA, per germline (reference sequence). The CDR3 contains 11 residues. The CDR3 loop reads CSARVDYIQYF. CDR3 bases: TGCAGTGCCAGAGTGGATTACATTCAGTACTTC.

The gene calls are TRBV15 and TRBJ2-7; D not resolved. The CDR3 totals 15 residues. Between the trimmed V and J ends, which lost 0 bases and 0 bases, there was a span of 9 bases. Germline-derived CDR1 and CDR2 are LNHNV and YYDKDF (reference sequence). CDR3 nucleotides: TGTGCCACCAGCAGAGATTGGACGGGCTCCTACGAGCAGTACTTC. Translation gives CATSRDWTGSYEQYF.

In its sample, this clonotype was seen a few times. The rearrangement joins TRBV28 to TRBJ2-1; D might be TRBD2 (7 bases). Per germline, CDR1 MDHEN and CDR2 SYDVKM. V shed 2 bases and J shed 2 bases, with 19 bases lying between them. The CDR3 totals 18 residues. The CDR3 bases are TGTGCCAGCAGTTTACGGGGGCGAGGACTAGGCCCCTACAATGAGCAGTTCTTC. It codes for CASSLRGRGLGPYNEQFF.

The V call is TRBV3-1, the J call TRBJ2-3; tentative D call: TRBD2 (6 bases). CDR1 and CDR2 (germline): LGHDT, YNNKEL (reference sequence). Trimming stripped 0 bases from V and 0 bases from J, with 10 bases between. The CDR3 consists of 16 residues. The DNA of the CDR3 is TGTGCCAGCAGCCAAGAGTGGCTAGCGAGCACAGATACGCAGTATTTT. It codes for CASSQEWLASTDTQYF.

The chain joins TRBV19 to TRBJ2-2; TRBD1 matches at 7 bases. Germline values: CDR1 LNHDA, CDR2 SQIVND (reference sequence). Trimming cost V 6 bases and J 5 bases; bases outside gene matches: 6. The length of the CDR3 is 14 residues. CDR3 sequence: CASSEQGITGELFF. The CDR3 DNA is TGTGCCAGTAGCGAACAGGGGATTACCGGGGAGCTGTTTTTT.

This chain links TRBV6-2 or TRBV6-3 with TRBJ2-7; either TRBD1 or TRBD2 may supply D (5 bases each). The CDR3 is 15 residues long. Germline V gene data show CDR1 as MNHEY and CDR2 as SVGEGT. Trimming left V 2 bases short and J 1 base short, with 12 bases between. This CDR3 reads CASSYAPGRSYEQYF. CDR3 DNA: TGTGCCAGCAGTTACGCCCCGGGACGGTCCTACGAGCAGTACTTC.

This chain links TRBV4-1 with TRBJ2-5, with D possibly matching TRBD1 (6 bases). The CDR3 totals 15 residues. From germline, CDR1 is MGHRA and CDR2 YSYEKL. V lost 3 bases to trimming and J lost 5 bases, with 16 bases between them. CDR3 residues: CASSQALQGVETQYF. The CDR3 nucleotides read TGCGCCAGCAGCCAGGCACTACAGGGCGTGGAGACCCAGTACTTC.

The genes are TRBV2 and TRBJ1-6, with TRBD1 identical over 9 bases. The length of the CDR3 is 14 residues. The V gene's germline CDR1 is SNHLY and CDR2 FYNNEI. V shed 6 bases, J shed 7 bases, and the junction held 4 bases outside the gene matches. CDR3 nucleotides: TGTGCCAGCAGGTTCGGGACAGGGAATTCACCCCTCCACTTT. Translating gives CASRFGTGNSPLHF.

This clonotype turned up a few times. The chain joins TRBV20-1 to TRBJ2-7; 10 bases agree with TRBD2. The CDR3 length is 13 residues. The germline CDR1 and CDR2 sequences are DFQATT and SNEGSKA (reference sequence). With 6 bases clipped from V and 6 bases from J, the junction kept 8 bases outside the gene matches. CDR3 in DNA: TGCAGTGCCGGAGCGGGAGGGCGGAGCGAGCAGTACTTC. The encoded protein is CSAGAGGRSEQYF.